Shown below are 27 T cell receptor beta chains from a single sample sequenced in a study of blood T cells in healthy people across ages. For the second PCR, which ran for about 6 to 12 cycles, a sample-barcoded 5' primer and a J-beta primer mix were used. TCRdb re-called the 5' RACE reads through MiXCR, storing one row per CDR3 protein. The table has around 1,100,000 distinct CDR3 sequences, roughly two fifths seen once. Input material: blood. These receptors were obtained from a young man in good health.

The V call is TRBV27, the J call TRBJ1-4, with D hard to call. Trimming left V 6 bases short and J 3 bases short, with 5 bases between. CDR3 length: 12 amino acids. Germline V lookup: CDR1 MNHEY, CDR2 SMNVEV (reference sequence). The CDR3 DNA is TGTGCCAGCAGGACCTCTAATGAAAAACTGTTTTTT. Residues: CASRTSNEKLFF.

The CDR3 bases are TGTGCCAGCAGTTTAAGGGGCAGGACTGGCTACACCTTC. As protein: CASSLRGRTGYTF. V and J are TRBV27 and TRBJ1-2, with a tentative D call TRBD1 (5 bases). V dropped 2 bases and J dropped 7 bases, with 11 bases sitting between them. This CDR3 comprises 13 residues. CDR1 MNHEY and CDR2 SMNVEV come from the germline V gene (reference sequence).

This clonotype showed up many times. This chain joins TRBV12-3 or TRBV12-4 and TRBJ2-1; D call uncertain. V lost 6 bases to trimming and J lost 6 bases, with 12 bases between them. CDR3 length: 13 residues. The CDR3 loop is CASSPSASNEQFF. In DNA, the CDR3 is TGTGCCAGCAGCCCGTCTGCCTCCAATGAGCAGTTCTTC.

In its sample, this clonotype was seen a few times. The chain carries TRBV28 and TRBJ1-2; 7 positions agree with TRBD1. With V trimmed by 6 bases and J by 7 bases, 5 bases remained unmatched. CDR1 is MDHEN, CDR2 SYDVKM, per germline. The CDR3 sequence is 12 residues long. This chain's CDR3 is CASRDHRGGYTF. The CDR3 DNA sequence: TGTGCCAGCAGGGATCACAGGGGTGGCTACACCTTC.

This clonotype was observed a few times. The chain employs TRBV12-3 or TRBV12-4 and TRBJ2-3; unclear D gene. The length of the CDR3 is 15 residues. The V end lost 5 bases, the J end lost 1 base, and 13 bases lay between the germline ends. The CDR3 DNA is TGTGCCAGCAGTGACGACCCGCTGGGCACAGATACGCAGTATTTT. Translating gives CASSDDPLGTDTQYF.

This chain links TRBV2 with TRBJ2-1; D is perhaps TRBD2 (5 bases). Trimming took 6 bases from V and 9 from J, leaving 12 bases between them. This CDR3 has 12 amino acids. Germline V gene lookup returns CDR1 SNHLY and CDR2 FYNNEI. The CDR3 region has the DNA TGTGCCAGCAGCCCCCCGGGGTCTGAGCAGTTCTTC. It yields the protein CASSPPGSEQFF.

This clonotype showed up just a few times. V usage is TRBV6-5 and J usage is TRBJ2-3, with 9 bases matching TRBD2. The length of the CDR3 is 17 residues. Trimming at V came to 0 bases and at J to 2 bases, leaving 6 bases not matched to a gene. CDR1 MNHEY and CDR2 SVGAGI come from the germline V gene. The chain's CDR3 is CASSYSWRGGFTDTQYF. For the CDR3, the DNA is TGTGCCAGCAGTTACTCGTGGCGGGGGGGGTTCACAGATACGCAGTATTTT.

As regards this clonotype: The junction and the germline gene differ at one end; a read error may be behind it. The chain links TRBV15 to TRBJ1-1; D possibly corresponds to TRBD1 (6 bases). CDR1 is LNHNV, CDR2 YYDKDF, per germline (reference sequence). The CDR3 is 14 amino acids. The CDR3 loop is CATRRGQQSCEAFF. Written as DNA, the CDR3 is TGCGCCACGAGGAGAGGACAGCAAAGTTGTGAAGCTTTCTTT. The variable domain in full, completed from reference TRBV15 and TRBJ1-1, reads DAMVIQNPRYQVTQFGKPVTLSCSQTLNHNVMYWYQQKSSQAPKLLFHYYDKDFNNEADTPDNFQSRRPNTSFCFLDIRSPGLGDTAMYLCATRRGQQSCEAFFGQGTRLTVV.

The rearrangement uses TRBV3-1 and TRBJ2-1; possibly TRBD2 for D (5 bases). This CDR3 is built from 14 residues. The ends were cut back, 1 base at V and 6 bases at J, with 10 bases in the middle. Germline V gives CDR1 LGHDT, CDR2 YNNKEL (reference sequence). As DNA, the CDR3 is TGTGCCAGCAGCCAAGTTCGAGCGGCCAATGAGCAGTTCTTC. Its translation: CASSQVRAANEQFF.

The CDR3, as DNA: TGTGCCAGCAGCCAAGATAGTCCGGCAGGCATCTATGGCTACACCTTC. Translating gives CASSQDSPAGIYGYTF. The chain couples TRBV3-1 to TRBJ1-2; D not certain. CDR1 LGHDT and CDR2 YNNKEL come from the germline V gene (reference sequence). The CDR3 is 16 amino acids. The V and J ends lost 0 bases and 4 bases respectively, with 15 bases between them.

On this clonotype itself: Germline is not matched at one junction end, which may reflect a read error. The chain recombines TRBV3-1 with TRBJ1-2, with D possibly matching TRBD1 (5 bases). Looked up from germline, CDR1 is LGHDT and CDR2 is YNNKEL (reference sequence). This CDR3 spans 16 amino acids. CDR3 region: CASNQDFTQAGNGYTF. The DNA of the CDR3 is TGTGCCAGCAACCAAGACTTTACACAGGCCGGCAATGGCTACACCTTC.

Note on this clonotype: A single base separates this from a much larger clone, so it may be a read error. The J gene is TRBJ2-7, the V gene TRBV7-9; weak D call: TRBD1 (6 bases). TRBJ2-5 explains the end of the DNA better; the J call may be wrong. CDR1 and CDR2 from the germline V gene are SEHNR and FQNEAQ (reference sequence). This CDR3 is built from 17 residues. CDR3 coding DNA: TGTGCCAGCAGCTCACGCCAGGGGCAAGCGGATAGAGAGACCCAGTACTTC. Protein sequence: CASSSRQGQADRETQYF.

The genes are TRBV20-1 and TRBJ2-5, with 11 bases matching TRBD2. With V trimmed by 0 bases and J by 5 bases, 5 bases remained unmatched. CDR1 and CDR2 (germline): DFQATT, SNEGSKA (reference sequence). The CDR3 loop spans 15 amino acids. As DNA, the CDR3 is TGCAGTGCTAGAGAAGCTAGCGGGGGGTCGGAGACCCAGTACTTC. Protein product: CSAREASGGSETQYF.

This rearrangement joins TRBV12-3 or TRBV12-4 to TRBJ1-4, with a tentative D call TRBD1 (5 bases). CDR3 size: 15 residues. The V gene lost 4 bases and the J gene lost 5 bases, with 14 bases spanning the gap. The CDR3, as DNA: TGTGCCAGCAGTTCCGCGTGGACAAGAAATGAAAAACTGTTTTTT. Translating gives CASSSAWTRNEKLFF.

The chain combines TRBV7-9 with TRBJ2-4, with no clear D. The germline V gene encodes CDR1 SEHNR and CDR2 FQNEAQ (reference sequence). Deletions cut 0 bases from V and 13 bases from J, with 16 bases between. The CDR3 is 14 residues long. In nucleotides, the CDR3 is TGTGCCAGCAGCTTAGCGGGTCAGGTCTACGGGCAGTACTTC. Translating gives CASSLAGQVYGQYF.

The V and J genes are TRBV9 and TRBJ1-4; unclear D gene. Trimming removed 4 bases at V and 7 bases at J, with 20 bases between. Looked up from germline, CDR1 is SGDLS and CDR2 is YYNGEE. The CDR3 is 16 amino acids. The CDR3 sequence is CASSPRLRARGEKLFF. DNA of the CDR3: TGTGCCAGCAGCCCCCGCCTGAGGGCTCGAGGTGAAAAACTGTTTTTT.

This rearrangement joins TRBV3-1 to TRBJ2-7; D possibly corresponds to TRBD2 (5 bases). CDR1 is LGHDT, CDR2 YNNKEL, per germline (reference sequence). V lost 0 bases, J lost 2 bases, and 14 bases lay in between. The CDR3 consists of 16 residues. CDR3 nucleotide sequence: TGTGCCAGCAGCCAAGATATCGGGATCGGAACCTACGAGCAGTACTTC. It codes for CASSQDIGIGTYEQYF.

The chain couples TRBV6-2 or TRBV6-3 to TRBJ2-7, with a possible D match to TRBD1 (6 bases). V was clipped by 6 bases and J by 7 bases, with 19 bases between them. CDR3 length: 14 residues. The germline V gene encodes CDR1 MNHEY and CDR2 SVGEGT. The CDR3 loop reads CASRPDRSRDEQYF. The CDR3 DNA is TGTGCCAGCAGACCAGACAGGTCTAGGGATGAGCAGTACTTC.

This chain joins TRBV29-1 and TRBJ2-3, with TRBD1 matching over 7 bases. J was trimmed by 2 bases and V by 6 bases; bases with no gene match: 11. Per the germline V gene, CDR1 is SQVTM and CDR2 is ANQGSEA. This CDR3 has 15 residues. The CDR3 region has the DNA TGCAGCGTCGGACAGGAAGGGGCACACACAGATACGCAGTATTTT. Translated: CSVGQEGAHTDTQYF.

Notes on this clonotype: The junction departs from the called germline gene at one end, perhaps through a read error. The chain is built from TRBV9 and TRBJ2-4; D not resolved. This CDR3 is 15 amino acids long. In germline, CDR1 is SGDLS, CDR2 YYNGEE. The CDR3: CACSVAELGQNIQYF. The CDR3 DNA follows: TGTGCCTGCAGCGTAGCCGAGTTGGGCCAAAACATTCAGTACTTC.

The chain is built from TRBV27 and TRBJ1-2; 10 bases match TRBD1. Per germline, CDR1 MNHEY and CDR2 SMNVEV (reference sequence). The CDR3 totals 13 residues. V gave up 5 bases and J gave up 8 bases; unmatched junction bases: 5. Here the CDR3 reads CASSRGTGVGYTF. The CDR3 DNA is TGTGCCAGCAGTCGGGGGACAGGGGTCGGCTACACCTTC.

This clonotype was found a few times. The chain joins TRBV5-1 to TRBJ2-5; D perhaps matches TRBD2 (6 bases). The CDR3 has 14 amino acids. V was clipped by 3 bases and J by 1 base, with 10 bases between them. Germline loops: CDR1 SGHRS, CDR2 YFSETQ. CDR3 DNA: TGCGCCAGCAGCTCCCTAGCGTTCCAAGAGACCCAGTACTTC. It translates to CASSSLAFQETQYF.

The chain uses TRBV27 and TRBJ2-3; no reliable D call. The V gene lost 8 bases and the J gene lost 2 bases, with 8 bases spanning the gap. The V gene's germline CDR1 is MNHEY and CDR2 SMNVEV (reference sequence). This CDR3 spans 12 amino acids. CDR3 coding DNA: TGTGCCAGCGGCCCGATCACAGATACGCAGTATTTT. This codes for CASGPITDTQYF.

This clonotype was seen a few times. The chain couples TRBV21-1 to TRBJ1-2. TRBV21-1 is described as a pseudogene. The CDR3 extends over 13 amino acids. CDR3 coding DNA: TGTGCCAGCAGCAAAGTAGGAATCTCTGGCTACACCTTC. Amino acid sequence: CASSKVGISGYTF.

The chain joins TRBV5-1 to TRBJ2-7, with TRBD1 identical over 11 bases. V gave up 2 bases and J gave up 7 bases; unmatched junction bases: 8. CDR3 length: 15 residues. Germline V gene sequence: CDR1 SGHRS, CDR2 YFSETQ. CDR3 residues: CASSFFGQGAREQYF. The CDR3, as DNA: TGCGCCAGCAGCTTCTTTGGACAGGGGGCGAGAGAGCAGTACTTC.

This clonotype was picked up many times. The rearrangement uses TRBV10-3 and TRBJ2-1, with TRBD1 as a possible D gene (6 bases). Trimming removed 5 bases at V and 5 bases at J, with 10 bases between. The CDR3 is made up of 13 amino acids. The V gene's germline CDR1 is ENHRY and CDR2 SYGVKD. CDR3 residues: CAISRSGDNEQFF. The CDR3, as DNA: TGTGCCATCAGTAGATCAGGGGACAATGAGCAGTTCTTC.

The CDR3 DNA follows: TGTGCCAGCAGTTATCTCAGGGGCACTGAAGCTTTCTTT. It yields the protein CASSYLRGTEAFF. V is TRBV6-2 or TRBV6-3 and J is TRBJ1-1, with D possibly being TRBD1 (6 bases). Trimming cost V 3 bases and J 4 bases, with 9 bases left between them. From germline, CDR1 is MNHEY and CDR2 SVGEGT. There are 13 residues in the CDR3.